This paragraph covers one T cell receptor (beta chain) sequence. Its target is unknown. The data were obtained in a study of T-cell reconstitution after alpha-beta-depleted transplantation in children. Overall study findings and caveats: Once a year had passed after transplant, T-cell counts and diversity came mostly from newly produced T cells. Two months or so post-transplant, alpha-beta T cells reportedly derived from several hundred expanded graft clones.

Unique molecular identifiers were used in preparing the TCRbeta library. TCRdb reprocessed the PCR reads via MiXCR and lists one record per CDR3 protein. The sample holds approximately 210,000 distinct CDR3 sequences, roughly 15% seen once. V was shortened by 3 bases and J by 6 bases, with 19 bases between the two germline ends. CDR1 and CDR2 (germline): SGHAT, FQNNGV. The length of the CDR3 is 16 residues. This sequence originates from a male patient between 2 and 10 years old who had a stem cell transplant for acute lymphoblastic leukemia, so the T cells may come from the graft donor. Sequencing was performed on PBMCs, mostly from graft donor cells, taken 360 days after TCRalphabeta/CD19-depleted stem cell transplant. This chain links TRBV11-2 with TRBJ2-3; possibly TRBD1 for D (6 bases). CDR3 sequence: CASSFRTAPQRDTQYF. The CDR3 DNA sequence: TGTGCCAGCAGCTTTAGGACAGCCCCGCAGAGGGATACGCAGTATTTT.